Sequencing of this T cell receptor (beta chain) was carried out in a study of identical twins. This CDR3 contains 12 residues. V dropped 4 bases and J dropped 7 bases, with 10 bases sitting between them. Germline CDR1 is MGHRA and CDR2 is YSYEKL. A single record per CDR3 protein comes from TCRdb applying MiXCR to the 5' RACE reads. The sample carries a few hundred thousand distinct CDR3 sequences, approximately 8.6% recorded once. This clonotype has at least ten counts. In addition, the sample was reused for a study of yellow fever vaccine responses in identical twins.

This sequence joins TRBV4-1 and TRBJ1-1; possibly TRBD1 for D (5 bases). Sequenced input: CD8+ T cells sorted from blood. This TCR derives from a woman between 18 and 29 years old in good health. CDR3 in amino acids: CASSPGTFEAFF. The CDR3 bases are TGCGCCAGCAGCCCGGGGACGTTTGAAGCTTTCTTT.